One and the same sample provided the 10 T cell receptor beta chains below, sequenced in a study of blood T cell repertoires in COVID-19. Produced via immunoSEQ multiplex PCR; TCRdb's table is partial and in-frame only. This sample carries approximately 240,000 clones, approximately 86% of them seen once, and the ten largest clones take 1.3%. The sample consisted of peripheral blood. These receptors originate from a woman aged 25-40 years with COVID-19, enrolled during active disease.

This clone was found many times. J is TRBJ2-2 and V is TRBV4-3; 7 bases are a match to TRBD2. Germline CDR1 reads LGHNA; CDR2 reads YSLEER. V lost 1 base, J lost 7 bases, and 12 bases stayed unmatched. The CDR3 extends over 17 amino acids. CDR3 protein: CASSQGRAREKGGELFF. The CDR3 DNA sequence: TGCGCCAGCAGCCAAGGACGTGCGCGGGAGAAGGGCGGGGAGCTGTTTTTT.

The chain recombines TRBV10-3 with TRBJ2-7, with 10 bases fitting TRBD2. J lost 4 bases, V lost 0 bases, and 12 bases had no gene match. This CDR3 spans 18 amino acids. In germline, CDR1 is ENHRY, CDR2 SYGVKD. Written as DNA, the CDR3 is TGTGCCATCAGTGAGTCCCCCCTTCTAGCGGGAGAGAGTTACGAGCAGTACTTC. Translating it yields CAISESPLLAGESYEQYF.

The chain combines TRBV5-1 with TRBJ2-2; unclear D gene. With 4 bases removed from V and 0 bases from J, the gap between germline ends came to 13 bases. Per the germline V gene, CDR1 is SGHRS and CDR2 is YFSETQ. The CDR3 sequence is 16 residues long. In DNA, the CDR3 is TGCGCCAGCAGCGACTCTTCCGCCGCGAACACCGGGGAGCTGTTTTTT. Protein product: CASSDSSAANTGELFF.

This clone was counted a few times. The rearrangement uses TRBV28 and TRBJ2-4; 7 bases match TRBD1. The V and J ends lost 5 bases and 0 bases, in that order; junction bases with no gene match: 7. The CDR3 is 16 residues long. Germline CDR1 reads MDHEN; CDR2 reads SYDVKM. In DNA form, the CDR3 reads TGTGCCAGCAGTCAAACAGGGGACCTAGCCAAAAACATTCAGTACTTC. The encoded protein is CASSQTGDLAKNIQYF. The full variable domain, in which reference TRBV28 and TRBJ2-4 provide the parts outside the CDR3, is DVKVTQSSRYLVKRTGEKVFLECVQDMDHENMFWYRQDPGLGLRLIYFSYDVKMKEKGDIPEGYSVSREKKERFSLILESASTNQTSMYLCASSQTGDLAKNIQYFGAGTRLSVL.

J is TRBJ1-2 and V is TRBV28; D is uncertain. CDR1 and CDR2 from the germline V gene are MDHEN and SYDVKM. Trimming cost V 5 bases and J 0 bases, with 7 bases left between them. CDR3 length: 13 residues. The CDR3 loop is CASSLAANYGYTF. CDR3 coding DNA: TGTGCCAGCAGTCTTGCAGCTAACTATGGCTACACCTTC.

The chain uses TRBV6-5 and TRBJ1-1; possibly TRBD1 for D (5 bases). This CDR3 is built from 13 residues. Germline CDR1 and CDR2: MNHEY and SVGAGI. V dropped 6 bases and J dropped 6 bases, with 14 bases sitting between them. The CDR3 DNA reads as TGTGCCAGCAGGGCGACAGTAATCTCTGAAGCTTTCTTT. This gives the protein CASRATVISEAFF.

This clone has just a few counts. V and J are TRBV5-1 and TRBJ2-1; 9 nucleotides line up with TRBD2. The CDR3 has 16 residues. V shed 4 bases, J shed 7 bases, and the junction held 12 bases outside the gene matches. Germline values: CDR1 SGHRS, CDR2 YFSETQ. For the CDR3, the DNA is TGCGCCAGCAGCCCACCAGGCGGGAGGGCCGGTAATGAGCAGTTCTTC. It encodes CASSPPGGRAGNEQFF.

The rearrangement uses TRBV29-1 and TRBJ2-5, with 7 positions matching TRBD1. The CDR3 is 12 amino acids. The junction had 4 bases not matched to a gene; V was cut back by 6 bases and J by 3 bases. In germline, CDR1 is SQVTM, CDR2 ANQGSEA. The CDR3, as DNA: TGCAGCGTACTCACAGGGGAAGAGACCCAGTACTTC. Protein sequence: CSVLTGEETQYF. Full variable domain (outside the CDR3, taken from reference TRBV29-1 and TRBJ2-5): SAVISQKPSRDICQRGTSLTIQCQVDSQVTMMFWYRQQPGQSLTLIATANQGSEATYESGFVIDKFPISRPNLTFSTLTVSNMSPEDSSIYLCSVLTGEETQYFGPGTRLLVL.

The V gene is TRBV29-1, the J gene TRBJ2-3; TRBD2 matches 10 bases. V was clipped by 6 bases and J by 2 bases; unmatched bases: 8. CDR1 is SQVTM, CDR2 ANQGSEA, per germline. The CDR3 loop spans 15 amino acids. For the CDR3, the DNA is TGCAGCGTCAGTAAAGCGGGGGGGAACACAGATACGCAGTATTTT. Its translation is CSVSKAGGNTDTQYF.

The chain carries TRBV7-8 and TRBJ2-7, with D possibly matching TRBD2 (5 bases). Germline-derived CDR1 and CDR2 are SGHVS and FQNEAQ. The CDR3 extends over 16 amino acids. V was cut by 5 bases and J by 2 bases, with 19 bases left in between. The CDR3 loop reads CASSLRPSKTTYEQYF. CDR3 DNA: TGTGCCAGCAGCCTCCGTCCTAGCAAGACTACCTACGAGCAGTACTTC. The entire variable domain, with the rest obtained from reference TRBV7-8 and TRBJ2-7, is as follows: GAGVSQSPRYKVAKRGQDVALRCDPISGHVSLFWYQQALGQGPEFLTYFQNEAQLDKSGLPSDRFFAERPEGSVSTLKIQRTQQEDSAVYLCASSLRPSKTTYEQYFGPGTRLTVT.